The sequence of this T cell receptor beta chain was determined in a study of T cell repertoires in ileal Crohn's disease. On the study more broadly: At postoperative colonoscopy, neoterminal ileum biopsies were taken as M6. Study-wide findings and caveats: Clonality above 26.8% at surgery always came with endoscopic recurrence. Active smokers at surgery had more clonal expansions than non-smokers.

This CDR3 is built from 12 residues. J gave up 9 bases and V 8 bases, and 7 bases lay outside the gene matches. The germline V gene has CDR1 MNHEY and CDR2 SMNVEV (reference sequence). This clone has only one observation. The antigen is unknown. Time point denoted: neoterminal ileum biopsy at postoperative endoscopy, about 6 months after surgery. Per sample, roughly 500 nanograms of biopsy DNA were TCRB immunosequenced. This table comes from immunoSEQ multiplex PCR, and its TCRdb copy is limited to in-frame clones, with some not included. The sample contains about 4,500 clones, roughly 80% of which appear only once.

The genes are TRBV27 and TRBJ1-1; TRBD1 matches 9 bases. The sequence was collected from an adult with Crohn's disease. The sample comprised ileal tissue. DNA of the CDR3: TGTGCCAGCTCACTTGGACAGGGGAAAGCTTTCTTT. It encodes CASSLGQGKAFF.